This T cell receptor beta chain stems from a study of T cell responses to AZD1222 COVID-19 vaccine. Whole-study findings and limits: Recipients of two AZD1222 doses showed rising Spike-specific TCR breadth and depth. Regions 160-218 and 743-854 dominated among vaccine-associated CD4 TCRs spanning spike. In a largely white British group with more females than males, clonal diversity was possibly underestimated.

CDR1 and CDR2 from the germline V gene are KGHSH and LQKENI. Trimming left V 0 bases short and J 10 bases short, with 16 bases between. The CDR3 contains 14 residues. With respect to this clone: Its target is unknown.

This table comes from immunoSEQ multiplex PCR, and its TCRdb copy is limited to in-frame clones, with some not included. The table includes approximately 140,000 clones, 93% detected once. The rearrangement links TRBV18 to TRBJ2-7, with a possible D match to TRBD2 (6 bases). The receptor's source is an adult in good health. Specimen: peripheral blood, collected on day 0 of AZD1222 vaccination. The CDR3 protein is CASSPPEGARIQYF. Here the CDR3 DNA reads TGTGCCAGCTCACCACCGGAGGGTGCCCGCATCCAGTACTTC.